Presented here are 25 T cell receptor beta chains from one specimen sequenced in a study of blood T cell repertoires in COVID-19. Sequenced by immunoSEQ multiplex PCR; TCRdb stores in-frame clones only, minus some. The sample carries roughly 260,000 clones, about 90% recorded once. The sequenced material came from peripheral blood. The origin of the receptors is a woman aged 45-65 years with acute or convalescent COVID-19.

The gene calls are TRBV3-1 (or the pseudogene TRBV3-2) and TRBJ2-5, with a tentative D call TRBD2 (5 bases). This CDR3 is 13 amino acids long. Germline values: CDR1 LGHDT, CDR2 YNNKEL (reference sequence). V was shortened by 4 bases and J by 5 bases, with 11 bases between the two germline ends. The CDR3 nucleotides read TGTGCCAGCAGCCTCGGACTGGGGGAGACCCAGTACTTC. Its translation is CASSLGLGETQYF.

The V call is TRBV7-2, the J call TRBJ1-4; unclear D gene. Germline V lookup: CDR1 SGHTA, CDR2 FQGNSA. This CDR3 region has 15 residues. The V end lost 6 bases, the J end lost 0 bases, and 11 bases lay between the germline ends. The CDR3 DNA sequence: TGTGCCAGCAGTCGACAAACTGCAACTAATGAAAAACTGTTTTTT. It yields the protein CASSRQTATNEKLFF. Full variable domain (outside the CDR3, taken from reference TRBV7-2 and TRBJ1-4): GAGVSQSPSNKVTEKGKDVELRCDPISGHTALYWYRQSLGQGLEFLIYFQGNSAPDKSGLPSDRFSAERTGGSVSTLTIQRTQQEDSAVYLCASSRQTATNEKLFFGSGTQLSVL.

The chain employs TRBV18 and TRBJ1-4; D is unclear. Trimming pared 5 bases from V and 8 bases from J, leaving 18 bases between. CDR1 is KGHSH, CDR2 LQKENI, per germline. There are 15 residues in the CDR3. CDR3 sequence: CASSAASIGWEKLFF. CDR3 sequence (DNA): TGTGCCAGCTCAGCGGCCTCGATTGGTTGGGAAAAACTGTTTTTT.

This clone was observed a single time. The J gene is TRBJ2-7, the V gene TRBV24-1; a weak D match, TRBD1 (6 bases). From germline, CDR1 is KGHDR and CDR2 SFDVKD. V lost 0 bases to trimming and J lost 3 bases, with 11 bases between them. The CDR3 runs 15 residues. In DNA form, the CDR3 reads TGTGCCACCAGTGATTTGGCGACAGGTTACTACGAGCAGTACTTC. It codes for CATSDLATGYYEQYF.

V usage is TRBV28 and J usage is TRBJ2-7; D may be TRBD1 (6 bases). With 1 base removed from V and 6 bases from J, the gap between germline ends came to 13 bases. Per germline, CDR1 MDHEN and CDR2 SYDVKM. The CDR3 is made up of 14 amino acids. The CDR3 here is CASSLYRAVSEQYF. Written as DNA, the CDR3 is TGTGCCAGCAGTTTATACAGGGCCGTGAGCGAGCAGTACTTC.

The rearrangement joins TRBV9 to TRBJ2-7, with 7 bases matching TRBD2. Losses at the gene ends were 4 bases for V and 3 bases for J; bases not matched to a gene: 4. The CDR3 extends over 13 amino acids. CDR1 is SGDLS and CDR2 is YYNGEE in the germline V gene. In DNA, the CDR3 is TGTGCCAGCAGCCCCTGGGGGGGCTACGAGCAGTACTTC. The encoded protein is CASSPWGGYEQYF.

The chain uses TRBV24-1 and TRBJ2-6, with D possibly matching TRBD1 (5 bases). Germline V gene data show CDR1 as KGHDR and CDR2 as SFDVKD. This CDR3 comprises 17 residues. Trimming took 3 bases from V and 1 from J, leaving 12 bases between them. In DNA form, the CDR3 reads TGTGCCACCAGTGATCCCGGCGCAGGGTCTGGGGCCAACGTCCTGACTTTC. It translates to CATSDPGAGSGANVLTF.

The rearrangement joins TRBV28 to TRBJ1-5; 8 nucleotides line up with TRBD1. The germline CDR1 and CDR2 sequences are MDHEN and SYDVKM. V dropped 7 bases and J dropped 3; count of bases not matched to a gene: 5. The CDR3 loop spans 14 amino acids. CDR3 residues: CASTAGGLNQPQHF. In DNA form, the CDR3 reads TGTGCCAGCACGGCAGGGGGCCTCAATCAGCCCCAGCATTTT.

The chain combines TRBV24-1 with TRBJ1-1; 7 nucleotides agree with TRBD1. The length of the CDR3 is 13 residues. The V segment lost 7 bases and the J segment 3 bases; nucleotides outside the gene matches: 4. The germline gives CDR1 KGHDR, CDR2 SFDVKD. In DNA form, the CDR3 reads TGTGCCACCAGAGACAGGGTGGACACTGAAGCTTTCTTT. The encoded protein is CATRDRVDTEAFF.

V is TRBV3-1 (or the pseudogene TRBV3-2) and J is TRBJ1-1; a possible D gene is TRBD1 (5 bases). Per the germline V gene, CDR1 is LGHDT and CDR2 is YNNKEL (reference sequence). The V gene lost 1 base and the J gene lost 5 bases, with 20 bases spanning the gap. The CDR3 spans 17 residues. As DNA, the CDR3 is TGTGCCAGCAGCCAAGGCAAGCTTGGCAGGGCCCGTACTGAAGCTTTCTTT. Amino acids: CASSQGKLGRARTEAFF.

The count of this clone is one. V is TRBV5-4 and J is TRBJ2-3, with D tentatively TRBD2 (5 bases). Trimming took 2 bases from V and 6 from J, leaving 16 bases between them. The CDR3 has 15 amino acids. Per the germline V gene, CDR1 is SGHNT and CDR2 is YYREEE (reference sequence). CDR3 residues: CASSLYFWELDTQYF. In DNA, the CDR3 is TGTGCCAGCAGCTTATACTTTTGGGAGTTGGATACGCAGTATTTT.

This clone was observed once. CDR3 region: CASSPRQVHEQFF. The CDR3 coding sequence is TGTGCCAGCAGCCCTAGGCAAGTCCATGAGCAGTTCTTC. This chain connects TRBV9 to TRBJ2-1; D not certain. This CDR3 spans 13 amino acids. The germline V gene has CDR1 SGDLS and CDR2 YYNGEE. The V gene lost 4 bases and the J gene lost 8 bases, with 13 bases spanning the gap.

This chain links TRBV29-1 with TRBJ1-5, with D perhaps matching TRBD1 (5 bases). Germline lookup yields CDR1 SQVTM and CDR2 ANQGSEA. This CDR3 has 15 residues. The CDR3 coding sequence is TGCAGAGACCTGGTGTGTACGCAGGGTCTTCAGCCCCAGCATTTT. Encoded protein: CRDLVCTQGLQPQHF. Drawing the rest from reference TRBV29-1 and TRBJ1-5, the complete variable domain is SAVISQKPSRDICQRGTSLTIQCQVDSQVTMMFWYRQQPGQSLTLIATANQGSEATYESGFVIDKFPISRPNLTFSTLTVSNMSPEDSSIYLCRDLVCTQGLQPQHFGDGTRLSIL.

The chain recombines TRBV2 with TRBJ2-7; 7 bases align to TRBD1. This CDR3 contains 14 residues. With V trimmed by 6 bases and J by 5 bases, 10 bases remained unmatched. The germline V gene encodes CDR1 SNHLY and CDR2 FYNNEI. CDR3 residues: CASRQSGGTDEQYF. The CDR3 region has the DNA TGTGCCAGCAGACAGTCAGGGGGAACAGACGAGCAGTACTTC.

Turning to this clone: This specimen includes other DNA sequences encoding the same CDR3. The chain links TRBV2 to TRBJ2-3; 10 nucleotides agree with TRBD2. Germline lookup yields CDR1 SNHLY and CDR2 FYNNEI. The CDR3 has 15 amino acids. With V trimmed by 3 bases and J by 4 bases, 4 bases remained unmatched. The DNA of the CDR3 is TGTGCCAGCAGTGAGCTAGCGGGAGTTGCAGATACGCAGTATTTT. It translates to CASSELAGVADTQYF.

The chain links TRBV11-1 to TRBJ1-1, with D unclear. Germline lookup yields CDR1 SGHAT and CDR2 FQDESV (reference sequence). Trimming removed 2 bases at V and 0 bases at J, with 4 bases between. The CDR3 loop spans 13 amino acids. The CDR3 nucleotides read TGTGCCAGCAGCTTACTCCTGAACACTGAAGCTTTCTTT. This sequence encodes CASSLLLNTEAFF.

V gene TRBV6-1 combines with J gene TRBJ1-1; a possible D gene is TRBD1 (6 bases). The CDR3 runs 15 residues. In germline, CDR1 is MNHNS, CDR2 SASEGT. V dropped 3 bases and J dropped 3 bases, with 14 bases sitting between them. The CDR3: CASSEGGTYHTEAFF. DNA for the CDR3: TGTGCCAGCAGTGAGGGGGGGACATATCACACTGAAGCTTTCTTT.

The CDR3 DNA follows: TGTGCCAGCAGCAGCCGACACCCCGGGGATGAGCAGTTCTTC. Translated, it gives CASSSRHPGDEQFF. The rearrangement joins TRBV7-3 to TRBJ2-1; a weak D match, TRBD2 (5 bases). Germline V gene data show CDR1 as SGHTA and CDR2 as FQGTGA. Trimming took 5 bases from V and 8 from J, leaving 16 bases between them. The CDR3 contains 14 residues.

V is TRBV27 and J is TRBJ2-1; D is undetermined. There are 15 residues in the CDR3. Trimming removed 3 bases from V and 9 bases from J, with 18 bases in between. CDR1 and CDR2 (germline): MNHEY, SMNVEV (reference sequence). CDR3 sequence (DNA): TGTGCCAGCAGTTTGATGCGACACGAAGACGTTGAGCAGTTCTTC. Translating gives CASSLMRHEDVEQFF.

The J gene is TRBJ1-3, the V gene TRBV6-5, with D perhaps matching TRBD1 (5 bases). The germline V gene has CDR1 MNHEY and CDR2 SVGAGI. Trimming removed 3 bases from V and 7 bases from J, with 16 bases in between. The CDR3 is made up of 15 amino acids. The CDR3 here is CASSYQGGLMNTIYF. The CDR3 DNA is TGTGCCAGCAGTTATCAGGGAGGCCTTATGAACACCATATATTTT.

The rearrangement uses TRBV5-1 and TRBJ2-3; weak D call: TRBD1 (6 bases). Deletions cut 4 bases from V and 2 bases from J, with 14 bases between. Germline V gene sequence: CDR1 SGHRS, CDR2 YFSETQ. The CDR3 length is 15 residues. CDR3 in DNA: TGCGCCAGCAGCCCCGGACAGCGGTCCACAGATACGCAGTATTTT. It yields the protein CASSPGQRSTDTQYF.

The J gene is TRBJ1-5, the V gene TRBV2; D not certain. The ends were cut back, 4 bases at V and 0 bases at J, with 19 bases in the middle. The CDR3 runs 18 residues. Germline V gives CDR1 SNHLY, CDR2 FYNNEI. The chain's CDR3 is CASSGSPQSPNSNQPQHF. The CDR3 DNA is TGTGCCAGCAGTGGGAGCCCCCAATCCCCCAATAGCAATCAGCCCCAGCATTTT.

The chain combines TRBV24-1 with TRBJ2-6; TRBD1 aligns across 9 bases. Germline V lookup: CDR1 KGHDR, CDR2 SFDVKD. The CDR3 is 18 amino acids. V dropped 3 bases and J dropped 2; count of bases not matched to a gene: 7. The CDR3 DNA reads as TGTGCCACCAGTGATACGACAGGGGGGGTAACTGGGGCCAACGTCCTGACTTTC. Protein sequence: CATSDTTGGVTGANVLTF.

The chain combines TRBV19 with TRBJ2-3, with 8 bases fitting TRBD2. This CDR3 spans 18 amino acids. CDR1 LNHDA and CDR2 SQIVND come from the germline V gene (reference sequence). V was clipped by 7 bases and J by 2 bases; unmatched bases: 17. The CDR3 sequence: CASTTGGRGRLDTDTQYF. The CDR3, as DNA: TGTGCCAGTACCACCGGTGGCCGCGGGAGGCTTGACACAGATACGCAGTATTTT.

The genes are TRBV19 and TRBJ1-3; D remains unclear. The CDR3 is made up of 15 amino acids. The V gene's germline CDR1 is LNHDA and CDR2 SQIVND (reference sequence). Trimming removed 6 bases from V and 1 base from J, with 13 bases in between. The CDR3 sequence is CASSVEFLSGNTIYF. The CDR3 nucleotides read TGTGCCAGTAGCGTGGAGTTCTTATCTGGAAACACCATATATTTT.